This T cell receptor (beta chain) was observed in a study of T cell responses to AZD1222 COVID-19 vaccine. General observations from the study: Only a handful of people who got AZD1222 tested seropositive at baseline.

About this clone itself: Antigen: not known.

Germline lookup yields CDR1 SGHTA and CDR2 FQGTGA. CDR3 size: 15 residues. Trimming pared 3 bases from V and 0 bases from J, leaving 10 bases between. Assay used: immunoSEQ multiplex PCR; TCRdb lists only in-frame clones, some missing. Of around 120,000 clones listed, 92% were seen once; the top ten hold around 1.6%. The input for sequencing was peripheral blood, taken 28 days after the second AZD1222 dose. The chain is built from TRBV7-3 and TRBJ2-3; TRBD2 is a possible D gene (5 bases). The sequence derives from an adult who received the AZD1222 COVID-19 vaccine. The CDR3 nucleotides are TGTGCCAGCAGCTTGTCGGGCGGGAGCACAGATACGCAGTATTTT. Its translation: CASSLSGGSTDTQYF.